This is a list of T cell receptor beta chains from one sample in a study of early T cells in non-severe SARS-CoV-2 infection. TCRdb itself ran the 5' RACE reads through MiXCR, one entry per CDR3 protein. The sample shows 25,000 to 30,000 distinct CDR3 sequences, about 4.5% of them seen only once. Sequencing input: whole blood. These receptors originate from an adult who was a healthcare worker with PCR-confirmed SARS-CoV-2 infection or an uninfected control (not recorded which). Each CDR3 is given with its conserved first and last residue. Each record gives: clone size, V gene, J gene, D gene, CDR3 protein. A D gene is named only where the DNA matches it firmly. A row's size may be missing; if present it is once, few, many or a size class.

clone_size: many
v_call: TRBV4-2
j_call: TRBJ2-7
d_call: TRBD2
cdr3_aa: CASSQDLRGGRAHEQYF

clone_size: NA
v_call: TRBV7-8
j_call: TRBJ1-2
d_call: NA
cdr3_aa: CASSLTADYGYTF

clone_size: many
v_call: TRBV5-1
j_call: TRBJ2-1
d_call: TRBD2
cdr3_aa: CASSSAGTSGGEQFF

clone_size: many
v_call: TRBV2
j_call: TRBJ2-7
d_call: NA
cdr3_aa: CASSEGGVQYF

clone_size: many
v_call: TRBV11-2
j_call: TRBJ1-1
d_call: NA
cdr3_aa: CASSLVLGESRTEAFF

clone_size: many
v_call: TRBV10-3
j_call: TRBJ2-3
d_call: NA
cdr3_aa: CAISEKDLWRTDTQYF

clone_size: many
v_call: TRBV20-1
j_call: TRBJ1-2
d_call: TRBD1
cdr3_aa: CSARDLTGANYGYTF

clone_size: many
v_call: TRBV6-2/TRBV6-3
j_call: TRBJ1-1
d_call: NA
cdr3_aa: CASSWIVAEMNTEAFF

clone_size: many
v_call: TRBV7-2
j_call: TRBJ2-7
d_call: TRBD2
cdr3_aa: CASSLGLGLAGEEQYF

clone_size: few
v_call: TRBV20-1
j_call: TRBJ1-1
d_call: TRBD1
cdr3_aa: CSVGGTGQTITEAFF

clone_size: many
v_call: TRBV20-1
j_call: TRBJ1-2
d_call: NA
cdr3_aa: CSASPNENYGYTF

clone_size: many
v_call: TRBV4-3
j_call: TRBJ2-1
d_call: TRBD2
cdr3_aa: CASSQHPRARTSPYNEQFF

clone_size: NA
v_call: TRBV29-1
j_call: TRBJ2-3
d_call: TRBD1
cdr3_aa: CSVSRDRGTADTQYF

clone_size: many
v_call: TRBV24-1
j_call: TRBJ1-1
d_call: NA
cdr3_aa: CATSAWGNTEAFF

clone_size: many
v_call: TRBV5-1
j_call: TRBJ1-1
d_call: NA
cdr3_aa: CASSLGLQGRTEAFF

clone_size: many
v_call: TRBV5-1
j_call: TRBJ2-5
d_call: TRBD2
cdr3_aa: CASSPDSGRRETQYF

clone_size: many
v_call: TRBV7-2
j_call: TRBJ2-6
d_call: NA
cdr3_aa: CASTSGGPWSANVLTF

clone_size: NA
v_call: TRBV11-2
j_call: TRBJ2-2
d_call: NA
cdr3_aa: CASSPGLGPRELFF

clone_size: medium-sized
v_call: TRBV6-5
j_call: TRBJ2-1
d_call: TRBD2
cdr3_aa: CASSYSVLAGWSGNEQFF

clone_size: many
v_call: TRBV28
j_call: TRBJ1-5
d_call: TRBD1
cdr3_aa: CASSPDRVQPQHF

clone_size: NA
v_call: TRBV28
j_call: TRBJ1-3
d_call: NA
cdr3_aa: CASTPEGLRNTIYF

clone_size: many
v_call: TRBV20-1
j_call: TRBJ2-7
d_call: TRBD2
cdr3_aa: CSARDSGGYEQYF

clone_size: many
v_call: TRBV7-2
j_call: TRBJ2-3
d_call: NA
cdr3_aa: CASSPSLSTDTQYF

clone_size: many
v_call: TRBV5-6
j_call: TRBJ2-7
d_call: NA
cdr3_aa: CASSFGPNAYEQYF

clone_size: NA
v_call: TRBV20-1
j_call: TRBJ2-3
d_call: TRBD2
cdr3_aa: CSAGAGGSDTQYF

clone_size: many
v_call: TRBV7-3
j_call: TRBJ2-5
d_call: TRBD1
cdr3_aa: CASSPTGQGTTQYF

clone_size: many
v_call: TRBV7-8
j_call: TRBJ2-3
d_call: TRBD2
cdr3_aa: CASSQRGTSGRRLSDTQYF

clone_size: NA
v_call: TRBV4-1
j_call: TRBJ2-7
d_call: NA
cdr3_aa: CASSQGFTREQYF

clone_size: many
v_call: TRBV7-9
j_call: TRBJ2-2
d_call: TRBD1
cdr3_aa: CASSLGTGSNTGELFF

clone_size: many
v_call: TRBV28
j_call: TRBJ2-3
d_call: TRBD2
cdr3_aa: CASIPSGVSTDTQYF